Included here is one TCR beta chain sequence, with context. What this receptor recognizes is not known. Within one base of it there is no much larger clone, and no base qualities were kept. According to the germline V gene (reference sequence), CDR1 reads PRHDT and CDR2 reads FYEKMQ. V is reduced by 1 base and J by 4 bases, leaving a spacing of 9 bases between them. Spanning cysteine to phenylalanine, the CDR3 consists of 14 amino acids. Only the CDR3 portion is preserved as DNA: 42 bases, with reading frame beginning at the first base. Receptor amplification or capture employed RT-PCR. The reads were generated on an Illumina HiSeq 2500. TCRdb trimmed public reads at Q25 via fastp, called clones via MiXCR and kept in-frame beta chains. Entries that share a CDR3 protein sequence are merged under the most common genes and DNA. The sample has about 650,000 distinct CDR3 sequences on record, roughly 15% of them singletons. 7.5% to 9% of the sample comes from the top ten.

The sample comes from a study of response to subunit inactivated influenza vaccine (dated by TCRdb to about 2018). Regarding the research as a whole: Deep quantitative T cell receptor repertoire profiling was used in the study to track responses to a trivalent subunit inactivated influenza vaccine.

Summary of the overall study and its limitations: According to the authors, only a limited number of new T cells may be recruited by each seasonal influenza vaccination.

Recombination linked TRBV13 to TRBJ2-3; TRBD1 might be the D gene, on 5 matching bases. Sample: PBMCs from blood, taken approximately 15 days before vaccination. The TCR sequence derives from a man aged 50-59 years who received an inactivated influenza vaccine. Donor details come from another sample of the same person, matched by shared clones. The bases read TGTGCCAGCAGCTTAGTAGGGGATGCAGATACGCAGTATTTT. This translates into CASSLVGDADTQYF.